These 21 T cell receptor beta chains share one sample of origin, sequenced in a study of cytomegalovirus exposure and HLA in healthy donors. This PCR relied on a set of 60 Vbeta primers and 13 Jbeta primers. Data came from immunoSEQ multiplex PCR; TCRdb stores just in-frame clones and leaves some out. The data show 100,000 to 150,000 clones, 75% to 80% seen once. The specimen was PBMCs. These receptors came from a woman aged 40 to 50 in good health and CMV-seronegative.

J is TRBJ2-1 and V is TRBV5-1; TRBD2 might be the D (5 bases). CDR1 and CDR2 (germline): SGHRS, YFSETQ. With 0 bases removed from V and 5 bases from J, the gap between germline ends came to 9 bases. The CDR3 sequence is 14 residues long. The CDR3 DNA reads as TGCGCCAGCAGCTTGGATCCGGGGAACAATGAGCAGTTCTTC. Protein product: CASSLDPGNNEQFF.

The CDR3, as DNA: TGTGCCAGCAGTTACTCCCGAGGGGGGGAGAATTCACCCCTCCACTTT. Its protein is CASSYSRGGENSPLHF. This chain joins TRBV6-5 and TRBJ1-6, with D possibly matching TRBD1 (6 bases). CDR3 length equals 16 residues. V lost 0 bases and J lost 7, with 13 bases in between. CDR1 and CDR2 (germline): MNHEY, SVGAGI.

This rearrangement joins TRBV5-1 to TRBJ1-4; TRBD1 is a possible D gene (5 bases). Germline CDR1 SGHRS, CDR2 YFSETQ. This CDR3 comprises 15 residues. The V and J ends lost 3 bases and 8 bases respectively, with 17 bases between them. The CDR3 reads CASSSAGTSGEKLFF. Here the CDR3 DNA reads TGCGCCAGCAGCTCAGCGGGGACGAGTGGGGAAAAACTGTTTTTT. The whole variable domain, filled in from reference TRBV5-1 and TRBJ1-4, reads KAGVTQTPRYLIKTRGQQVTLSCSPISGHRSVSWYQQTPGQGLQFLFEYFSETQRNKGNFPGRFSGRQFSNSRSEMNVSTLELGDSALYLCASSSAGTSGEKLFFGSGTQLSVL.

In this sample, this clone turned up once. A junction end diverges from the germline sequence, so it may reflect a read error. The rearrangement joins TRBV5-1 to TRBJ2-1; a weak D match, TRBD2 (6 bases). The CDR3 has 15 amino acids. CDR1 and CDR2 (germline): SGHRS, YFSETQ. Here the CDR3 reads CASAQAGPSYNEQFF. CDR3 sequence (DNA): TGCGCCAGCGCCCAGGCGGGACCTTCCTACAATGAGCAATTCTTC. Full variable domain (rest looked up from reference TRBV5-1 and TRBJ2-1): KAGVTQTPRYLIKTRGQQVTLSCSPISGHRSVSWYQQTPGQGLQFLFEYFSETQRNKGNFPGRFSGRQFSNSRSEMNVSTLELGDSALYLCASAQAGPSYNEQFFGPGTRLTVL.

This clone was picked up a small number of times. The chain couples TRBV28 to TRBJ2-7; TRBD1 aligns across 8 bases. Trimming removed 2 bases from V and 6 bases from J; junction bases left unmatched: 15. This CDR3 comprises 17 residues. Germline assignment: CDR1 MDHEN and CDR2 SYDVKM. CDR3 sequence (DNA): TGTGCCAGCAGTTTAACCCCGGGACAGGAACCCTTCCCCGAGCAGTACTTC. Protein: CASSLTPGQEPFPEQYF.

The chain is built from TRBV28 and TRBJ1-2, with TRBD1 matching 8 bases. Germline V gene lookup returns CDR1 MDHEN and CDR2 SYDVKM. This CDR3 is built from 13 residues. V was clipped by 4 bases and J by 10 bases; unmatched bases: 8. CDR3 residues: CASSSGTGRDYTF. DNA of the CDR3: TGTGCCAGCAGTTCCGGGACAGGAAGGGACTACACCTTC.

The CDR3 here is CASSIRGQTYSYEQYF. CDR3 nucleotides: TGTGCCAGTAGTATAAGGGGACAAACTTACTCCTACGAGCAGTACTTC. The chain combines TRBV19 with TRBJ2-7; D might be TRBD1 (6 bases). The CDR3 loop spans 16 amino acids. Germline values: CDR1 LNHDA, CDR2 SQIVND (reference sequence). Trimming pared 2 bases from V and 0 bases from J, leaving 14 bases between. The whole variable domain, remainder taken from reference TRBV19 and TRBJ2-7, is DGGITQSPKYLFRKEGQNVTLSCEQNLNHDAMYWYRQDPGQGLRLIYYSQIVNDFQKGDIAEGYSVSREKKESFPLTVTSAQKNPTAFYLCASSIRGQTYSYEQYFGPGTRLTVT.

The rearrangement uses TRBV10-1 and TRBJ2-1; tentative D call: TRBD1 (5 bases). The V gene lost 3 bases and the J gene lost 2 bases, with 14 bases spanning the gap. CDR1 and CDR2 (germline): WNHNN, SYGVQD (reference sequence). The CDR3 spans 16 residues. The CDR3 DNA reads as TGCGCCAGCAGTGACTCGACAGTCCCCCCCTACAATGAGCAGTTCTTC. Translated, it gives CASSDSTVPPYNEQFF.

The V gene is TRBV4-3, the J gene TRBJ2-1, with TRBD2 matching 9 bases. The V gene's germline CDR1 is LGHNA and CDR2 YSLEER. V trimming: 1 base; J trimming: 8 bases; junction bases outside the gene matches: 9. The CDR3 is 16 amino acids. CDR3 DNA sequence: TGCGCCAGCAGCCAAGTTCAGCGGGAGGTCTTTGATGAGCAGTTCTTC. Its translation: CASSQVQREVFDEQFF.

This clone has only a few counts. V is TRBV19 and J is TRBJ2-1; TRBD1 agrees at 7 bases. After removal of 5 bases from V and 10 bases from J, the junction contained 14 bases not matched to a gene. There are 15 residues in the CDR3. Germline lookup yields CDR1 LNHDA and CDR2 SQIVND (reference sequence). The CDR3 protein is CASSSSGQPRGEQFF. CDR3 nucleotide sequence: TGTGCCAGTAGTTCTTCGGGACAGCCCAGAGGGGAGCAGTTCTTC.

As to this clone: The sample holds other DNA sequences that translate to the same CDR3. The rearrangement uses TRBV2 and TRBJ2-7, with TRBD1 as a possible D gene (5 bases). This CDR3 spans 14 amino acids. The germline V gene has CDR1 SNHLY and CDR2 FYNNEI. V was trimmed by 2 bases and J by 3 bases, leaving 11 bases between them. The CDR3 DNA reads as TGTGCCAGCAGTGAATCTGACAGCCACTACGAGCAGTACTTC. Translating gives CASSESDSHYEQYF.

The chain links TRBV5-4 to TRBJ2-2, with 10 positions matching TRBD1. Germline loops: CDR1 SGHNT, CDR2 YYREEE (reference sequence). This CDR3 has 16 residues. The junction had 8 bases not matched to a gene; V was cut back by 5 bases and J by 4 bases. CDR3 coding DNA: TGTGCCAGCAGAGATACCAGGACAGGGGGCACCGGGGAGCTGTTTTTT. Translating it yields CASRDTRTGGTGELFF. The full variable domain, its missing parts supplied by reference TRBV5-4 and TRBJ2-2, is ETGVTQSPTHLIKTRGQQVTLRCSSQSGHNTVSWYQQALGQGPQFIFQYYREEENGRGNFPPRFSGLQFPNYSSELNVNALELDDSALYLCASRDTRTGGTGELFFGEGSRLTVL.

V gene TRBV7-2 combines with J gene TRBJ2-7, with D perhaps TRBD1 (5 bases). V was clipped by 5 bases and J by 2 bases, with 19 bases between them. CDR3 length equals 16 residues. Germline V gene data show CDR1 as SGHTA and CDR2 as FQGNSA. DNA for the CDR3: TGTGCCAGCAGCCACCCAGGCAGGGCCGTTACCTACGAGCAGTACTTC. Amino acids: CASSHPGRAVTYEQYF. Full variable domain (rest looked up from reference TRBV7-2 and TRBJ2-7): GAGVSQSPSNKVTEKGKDVELRCDPISGHTALYWYRQSLGQGLEFLIYFQGNSAPDKSGLPSDRFSAERTGGSVSTLTIQRTQQEDSAVYLCASSHPGRAVTYEQYFGPGTRLTVT.

This clone showed up just a few times. This rearrangement joins TRBV29-1 to TRBJ2-1; 7 positions match TRBD2. The CDR3 consists of 15 residues. CDR1 is SQVTM, CDR2 ANQGSEA, per germline. The ends lost 4 bases at V and 4 bases at J; junction bases unmatched: 10. The CDR3 loop reads CSVGGSSGNYNEQFF. CDR3 nucleotides: TGCAGCGTTGGCGGGTCAAGCGGGAATTACAATGAGCAGTTCTTC.

This chain joins TRBV7-2 and TRBJ2-7, with D perhaps TRBD1 (6 bases). Germline V gene data show CDR1 as SGHTA and CDR2 as FQGNSA. The V end was cut by 5 bases, the J end by 6 bases, with 14 bases between. CDR3 length: 13 amino acids. In nucleotides, the CDR3 is TGTGCCAGCAGCCTAGACAGGTTCCGCGAGCAGTACTTC. Protein sequence: CASSLDRFREQYF. Together with reference TRBV7-2 and TRBJ2-7, the CDR3 gives the full variable domain: GAGVSQSPSNKVTEKGKDVELRCDPISGHTALYWYRQSLGQGLEFLIYFQGNSAPDKSGLPSDRFSAERTGGSVSTLTIQRTQQEDSAVYLCASSLDRFREQYFGPGTRLTVT.

The chain employs TRBV13 and TRBJ1-2; D possibly corresponds to TRBD1 (6 bases). Trimming shortened V by 0 bases and J by 4 bases, and 15 bases separated the two germline ends. This CDR3 has 16 amino acids. CDR1 and CDR2 from the germline V gene are PRHDT and FYEKMQ (reference sequence). The CDR3 reads CASSLGARGSSYGYTF. CDR3 DNA: TGTGCCAGCAGCTTAGGGGCAAGGGGGAGCAGCTATGGCTACACCTTC.

V usage is TRBV6-6 and J usage is TRBJ1-4, with D uncertain. The CDR3 length is 12 residues. CDR1 and CDR2 from the germline V gene are MNHNY and SVGAGI (reference sequence). The ends were cut back, 8 bases at V and 6 bases at J, with 10 bases in the middle. The CDR3 DNA sequence: TGTGCCAGCCGTTTGAGTGATGAAAAACTGTTTTTT. Protein product: CASRLSDEKLFF.

The chain has TRBV19 and TRBJ2-7, with 10 bases identical to TRBD1. The germline CDR1 and CDR2 sequences are LNHDA and SQIVND (reference sequence). This CDR3 spans 13 amino acids. The V segment lost 8 bases and the J segment 5 bases; nucleotides outside the gene matches: 6. Here the CDR3 reads CASGTGDFHEQYF. In DNA form, the CDR3 reads TGTGCCAGTGGGACAGGGGATTTCCACGAGCAGTACTTC.

This chain joins TRBV5-1 and TRBJ2-1; 7 nucleotides agree with TRBD1. This CDR3 is built from 18 residues. Trimming took 4 bases from V and 3 from J; bases not matched to a gene: 16. Germline loops: CDR1 SGHRS, CDR2 YFSETQ. DNA of the CDR3: TGCGCCAGCAGCCTACCCCTAGGGGGCCAGAATGTCTACAATGAGCAGTTCTTC. Translation: CASSLPLGGQNVYNEQFF.

This clone was observed a single time. The V call is TRBV13, the J call TRBJ2-7; TRBD1 might be the D (6 bases). V dropped 5 bases and J dropped 2 bases, with 16 bases sitting between them. CDR1 and CDR2 (germline): PRHDT, FYEKMQ (reference sequence). This CDR3 is 15 amino acids long. CDR3 protein: CASSVTEGETYEQYF. Here the CDR3 DNA reads TGTGCCAGCAGCGTGACTGAGGGGGAAACCTACGAGCAGTACTTC.

This clone appeared a single time. The chain carries TRBV5-1 and TRBJ1-2; 9 bases fit TRBD1. The J segment lost 3 bases and the V segment lost 4 bases, leaving 4 bases of the junction unmatched. The CDR3 is 14 residues long. Germline V lookup: CDR1 SGHRS, CDR2 YFSETQ. CDR3 DNA: TGCGCCAGCAGCCCTACAGGGGGCGACTATGGCTACACCTTC. This sequence encodes CASSPTGGDYGYTF.